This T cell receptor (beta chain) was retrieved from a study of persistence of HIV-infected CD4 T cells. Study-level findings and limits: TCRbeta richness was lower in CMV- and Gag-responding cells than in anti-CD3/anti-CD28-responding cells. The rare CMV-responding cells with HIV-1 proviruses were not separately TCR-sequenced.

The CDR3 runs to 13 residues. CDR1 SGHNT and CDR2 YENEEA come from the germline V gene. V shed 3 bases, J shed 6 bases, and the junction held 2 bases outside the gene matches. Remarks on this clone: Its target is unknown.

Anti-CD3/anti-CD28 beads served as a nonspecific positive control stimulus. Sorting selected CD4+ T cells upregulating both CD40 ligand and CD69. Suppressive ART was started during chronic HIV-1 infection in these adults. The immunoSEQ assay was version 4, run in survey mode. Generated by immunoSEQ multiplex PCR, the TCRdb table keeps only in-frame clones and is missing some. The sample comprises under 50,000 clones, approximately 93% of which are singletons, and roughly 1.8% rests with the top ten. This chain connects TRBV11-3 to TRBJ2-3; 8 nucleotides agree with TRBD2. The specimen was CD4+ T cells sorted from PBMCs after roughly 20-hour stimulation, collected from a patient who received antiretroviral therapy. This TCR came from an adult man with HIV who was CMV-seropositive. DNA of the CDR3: TGTGCCAGCAGCTTCGGGGGGGCGGATACGCAGTATTTT. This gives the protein CASSFGGADTQYF.